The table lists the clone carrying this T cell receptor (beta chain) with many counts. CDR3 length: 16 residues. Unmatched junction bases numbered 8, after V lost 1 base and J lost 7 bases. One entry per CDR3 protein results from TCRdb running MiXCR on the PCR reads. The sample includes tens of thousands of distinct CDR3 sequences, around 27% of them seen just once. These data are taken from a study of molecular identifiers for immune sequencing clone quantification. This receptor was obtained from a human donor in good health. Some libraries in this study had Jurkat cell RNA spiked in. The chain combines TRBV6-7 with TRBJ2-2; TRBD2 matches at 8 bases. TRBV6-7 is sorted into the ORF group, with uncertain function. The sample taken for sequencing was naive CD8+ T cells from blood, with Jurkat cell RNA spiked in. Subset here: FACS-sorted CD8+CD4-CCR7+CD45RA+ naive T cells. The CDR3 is CASSYLSRGESGELFF. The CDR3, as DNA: TGTGCCAGCAGTTACTTGTCGCGGGGGGAGAGCGGGGAGCTGTTTTTT.